These 10 T cell receptor beta chains came from one sample sequenced in a study of T-cell reconstitution after alpha-beta-depleted transplantation in children. The authors prepared the TCRbeta library with unique molecular identifiers. TCRdb independently ran MiXCR on the PCR reads; one entry per CDR3 protein. The top ten hold approximately 6% of the sample, which has roughly 250,000 distinct CDR3 sequences, approximately 8% seen once. Source: PBMCs, mostly from graft donor cells, taken 180 days after TCRalphabeta/CD19-depleted stem cell transplant. The receptors stem from a male patient under 18 who had a stem cell transplant for acute lymphoblastic leukemia, so the T cells may come from the graft donor.

This clonotype was observed a few times. This chain connects TRBV15 to TRBJ2-5; TRBD1 matches 8 bases. The J segment lost 5 bases and the V segment lost 0 bases, leaving 5 bases of the junction unmatched. Germline assignment: CDR1 LNHNV and CDR2 YYDKDF (reference sequence). The CDR3 is 15 residues long. The CDR3 region has the DNA TGTGCCACCAGCAGAGAAACCAGGGGGCGGGAGACCCAGTACTTC. Its protein is CATSRETRGRETQYF.

At least ten counts were recorded for this clonotype. This chain joins TRBV6-1 and TRBJ2-5; 7 bases align to TRBD1. CDR3 length: 14 residues. Germline V CDR1 and CDR2: MNHNS, SASEGT. The J segment lost 6 bases and the V segment lost 0 bases, leaving 4 bases of the junction unmatched. The CDR3 DNA sequence: TGTGCCAGCAGTGAAGCGAGGGGGCAGAAGACCCAGTACTTC. Its protein product is CASSEARGQKTQYF.

This clonotype was seen ten or more times. At one end the junction does not follow the germline gene, possibly because of a read error. The J gene is TRBJ1-5, the V gene TRBV2, with no clear D. This CDR3 has 13 residues. Germline loops: CDR1 SNHLY, CDR2 FYNNEI. The DNA for the CDR3 is TGTGCCAGCAGTGAACAGCAAAATCAACCCCAGCATTTT. Translated: CASSEQQNQPQHF.

This clonotype was counted many times. V gene TRBV20-1 combines with J gene TRBJ1-4; D gene ambiguous. V lost 0 bases, J lost 5 bases, and 10 bases lay in between. Germline V gene sequence: CDR1 DFQATT, CDR2 SNEGSKA (reference sequence). The CDR3 contains 14 residues. The CDR3 nucleotides are TGCAGTGCTAGAGATTTAACAGTCAATGAAAAACTGTTTTTT. This encodes CSARDLTVNEKLFF.

The table lists this clonotype with many counts. The J gene is TRBJ2-5, the V gene TRBV7-9; possibly TRBD2 for D (5 bases). V shed 1 base and J shed 1 base, with 7 bases lying between them. Germline values: CDR1 SEHNR, CDR2 FQNEAQ (reference sequence). This CDR3 is built from 14 residues. The CDR3 nucleotides read TGTGCCAGCAGCTTAGAAGGGAGCCAAGAGACCCAGTACTTC. Its protein product is CASSLEGSQETQYF.

This clonotype was recorded many times. This rearrangement joins TRBV12-3 or TRBV12-4 to TRBJ1-3; D is unclear. CDR3 length: 15 residues. V lost 2 bases, J lost 0 bases, and 8 bases lay in between. CDR3 in DNA: TGTGCCAGCAGTTTACTGTCCCGCTCTGGAAACACCATATATTTT. It codes for CASSLLSRSGNTIYF.

In its sample, this clonotype was seen many times. The J gene is TRBJ2-7, the V gene TRBV10-3, with 11 positions matching TRBD1. The CDR3 is made up of 12 amino acids. The V gene end was trimmed by 8 bases and the J gene end by 4 bases; junction bases not matched to a gene: 1. Germline CDR1 and CDR2: ENHRY and SYGVKD. The CDR3 bases are TGTGCCATCGGACAGGGGGCTTACGAGCAGTACTTC. This codes for CAIGQGAYEQYF.

This clonotype was detected a few times. The chain joins TRBV18 to TRBJ2-1; the match to TRBD2 covers 14 bases. Germline CDR1 is KGHSH and CDR2 is LQKENI. The CDR3 loop spans 13 amino acids. V lost 3 bases to trimming and J lost 15 bases; unmatched junction nucleotides: 4. CDR3 nucleotide sequence: TGTGCCAGCTCACCCACGGGACTAGCGGGAGTGTTCTTC. Protein product: CASSPTGLAGVFF.

This clonotype has a handful of counts. V is TRBV6-1 and J is TRBJ2-5; 7 nucleotides match TRBD1. V lost 6 bases, J lost 2 bases, and 6 bases stayed unmatched. The CDR3 consists of 14 residues. Germline V gene data show CDR1 as MNHNS and CDR2 as SASEGT. CDR3 region: CASSRLQGQETQYF. Written as DNA, the CDR3 is TGTGCCAGCAGCCGGTTACAGGGGCAAGAGACCCAGTACTTC.

Many counts were recorded for this clonotype. The gene calls are TRBV3-1 and TRBJ2-3, with TRBD2 identical over 11 bases. Germline V gives CDR1 LGHDT, CDR2 YNNKEL (reference sequence). The V gene end was trimmed by 4 bases and the J gene end by 2 bases; junction bases not matched to a gene: 5. The CDR3 spans 16 residues. The CDR3 region has the DNA TGTGCCAGCAGCCCCCTAGCGGGGGGTACCACAGATACGCAGTATTTT. Its translation is CASSPLAGGTTDTQYF.